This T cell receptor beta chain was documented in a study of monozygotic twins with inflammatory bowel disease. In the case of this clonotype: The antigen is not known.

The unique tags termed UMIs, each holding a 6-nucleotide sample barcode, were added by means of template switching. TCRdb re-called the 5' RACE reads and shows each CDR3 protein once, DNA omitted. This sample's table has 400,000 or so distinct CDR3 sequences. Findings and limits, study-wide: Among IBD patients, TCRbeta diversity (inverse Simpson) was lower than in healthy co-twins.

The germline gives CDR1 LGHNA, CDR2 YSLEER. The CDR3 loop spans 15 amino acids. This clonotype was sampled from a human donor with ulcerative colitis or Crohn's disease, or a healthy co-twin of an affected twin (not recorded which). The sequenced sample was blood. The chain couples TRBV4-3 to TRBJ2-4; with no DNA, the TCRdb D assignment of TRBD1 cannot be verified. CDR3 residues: CASSHEQGPKNMQYF.